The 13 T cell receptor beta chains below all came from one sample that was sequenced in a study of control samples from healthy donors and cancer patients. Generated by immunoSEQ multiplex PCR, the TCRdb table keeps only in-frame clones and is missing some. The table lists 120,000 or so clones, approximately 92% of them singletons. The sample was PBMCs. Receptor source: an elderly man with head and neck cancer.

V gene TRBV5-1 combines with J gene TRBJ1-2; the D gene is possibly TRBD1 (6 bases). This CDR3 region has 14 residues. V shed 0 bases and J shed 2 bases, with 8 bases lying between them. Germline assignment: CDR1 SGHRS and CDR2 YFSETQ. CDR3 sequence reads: CASSLDGQNYGYTF. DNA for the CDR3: TGCGCCAGCAGCTTGGACGGACAGAACTATGGCTACACCTTC.

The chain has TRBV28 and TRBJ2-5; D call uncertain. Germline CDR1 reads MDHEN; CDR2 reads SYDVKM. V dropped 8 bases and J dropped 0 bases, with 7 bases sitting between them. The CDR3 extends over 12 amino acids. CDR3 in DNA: TGTGCCAGCGGTCTGAACCAAGAGACCCAGTACTTC. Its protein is CASGLNQETQYF.

CDR3 bases: TGTGCCAGCAGCCCCCAGGGGACAACTCTTACGGAGACCCAGTACTTC. It encodes CASSPQGTTLTETQYF. This sequence joins TRBV9 and TRBJ2-5; a possible D gene is TRBD1 (6 bases). CDR1 and CDR2 (germline): SGDLS, YYNGEE. The CDR3 is made up of 16 amino acids. V gave up 4 bases and J gave up 5 bases, with 21 bases separating them.

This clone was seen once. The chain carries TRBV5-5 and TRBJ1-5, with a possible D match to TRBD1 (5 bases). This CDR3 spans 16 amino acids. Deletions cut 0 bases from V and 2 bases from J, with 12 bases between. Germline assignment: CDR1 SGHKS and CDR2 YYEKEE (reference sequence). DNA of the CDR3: TGTGCCAGCAGCTTGGGGTCAGGGAATGGCAATCAGCCCCAGCATTTT. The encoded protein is CASSLGSGNGNQPQHF.

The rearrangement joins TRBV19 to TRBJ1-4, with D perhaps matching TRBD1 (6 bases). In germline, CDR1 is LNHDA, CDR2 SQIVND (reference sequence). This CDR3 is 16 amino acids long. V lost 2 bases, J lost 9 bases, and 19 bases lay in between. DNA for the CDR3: TGTGCCAGTAGTATAAAGGGGGGCCCGCAGGGGCAAAAACTGTTTTTT. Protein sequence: CASSIKGGPQGQKLFF. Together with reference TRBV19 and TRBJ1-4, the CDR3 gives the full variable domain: DGGITQSPKYLFRKEGQNVTLSCEQNLNHDAMYWYRQDPGQGLRLIYYSQIVNDFQKGDIAEGYSVSREKKESFPLTVTSAQKNPTAFYLCASSIKGGPQGQKLFFGSGTQLSVL.

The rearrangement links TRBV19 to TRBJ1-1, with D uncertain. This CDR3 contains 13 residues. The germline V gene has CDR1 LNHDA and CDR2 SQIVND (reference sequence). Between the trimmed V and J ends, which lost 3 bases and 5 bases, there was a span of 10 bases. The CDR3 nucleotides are TGTGCCAGTAGTATGTTGGGAGGGACTGAAGCTTTCTTT. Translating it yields CASSMLGGTEAFF.

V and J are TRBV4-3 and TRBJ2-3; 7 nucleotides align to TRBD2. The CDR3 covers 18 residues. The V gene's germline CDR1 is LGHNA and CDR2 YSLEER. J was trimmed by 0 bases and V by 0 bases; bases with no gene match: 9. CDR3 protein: CASSQDQTRGESTDTQYF. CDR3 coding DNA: TGCGCCAGCAGCCAAGATCAGACCCGGGGGGAAAGCACAGATACGCAGTATTTT.

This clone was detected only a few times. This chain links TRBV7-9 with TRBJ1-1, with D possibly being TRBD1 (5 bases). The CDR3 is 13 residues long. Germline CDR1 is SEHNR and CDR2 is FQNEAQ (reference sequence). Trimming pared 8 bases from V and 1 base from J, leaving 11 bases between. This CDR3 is CASPGAGNTEAFF. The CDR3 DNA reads TGTGCCAGCCCCGGGGCCGGGAACACTGAAGCTTTCTTT. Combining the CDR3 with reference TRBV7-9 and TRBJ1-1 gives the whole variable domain DTGVSQNPRHKITKRGQNVTFRCDPISEHNRLYWYRQTLGQGPEFLTYFQNEAQLEKSRLLSDRFSAERPKGSFSTLEIQRTEQGDSAMYLCASPGAGNTEAFFGQGTRLTVV.

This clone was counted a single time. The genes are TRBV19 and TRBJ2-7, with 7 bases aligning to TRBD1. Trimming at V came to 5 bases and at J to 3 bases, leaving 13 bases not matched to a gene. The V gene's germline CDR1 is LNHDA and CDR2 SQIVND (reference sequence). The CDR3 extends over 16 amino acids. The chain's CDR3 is CASSAQTGYLIYEQYF. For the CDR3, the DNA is TGTGCCAGTAGTGCACAGACAGGGTATCTTATCTACGAGCAGTACTTC.

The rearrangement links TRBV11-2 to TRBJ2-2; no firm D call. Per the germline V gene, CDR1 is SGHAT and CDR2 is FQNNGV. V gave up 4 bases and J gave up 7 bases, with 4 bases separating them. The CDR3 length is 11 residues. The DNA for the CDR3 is TGTGCCAGCAGCTACTACGGGGAGCTGTTTTTT. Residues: CASSYYGELFF.

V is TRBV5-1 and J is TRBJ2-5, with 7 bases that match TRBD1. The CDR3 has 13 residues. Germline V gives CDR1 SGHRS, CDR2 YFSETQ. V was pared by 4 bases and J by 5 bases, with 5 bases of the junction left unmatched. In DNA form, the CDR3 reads TGCGCCAGCAGCGTAGGGACAGAGGAGACCCAGTACTTC. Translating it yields CASSVGTEETQYF. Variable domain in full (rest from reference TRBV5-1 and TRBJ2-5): KAGVTQTPRYLIKTRGQQVTLSCSPISGHRSVSWYQQTPGQGLQFLFEYFSETQRNKGNFPGRFSGRQFSNSRSEMNVSTLELGDSALYLCASSVGTEETQYFGPGTRLLVL.

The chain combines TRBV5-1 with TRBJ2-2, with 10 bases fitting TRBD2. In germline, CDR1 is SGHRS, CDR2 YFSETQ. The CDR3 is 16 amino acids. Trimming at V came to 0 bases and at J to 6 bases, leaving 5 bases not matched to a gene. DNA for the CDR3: TGCGCCAGCAGCTTGGACCAAAGCGGGAGGGCCGGGGAGCTGTTTTTT. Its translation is CASSLDQSGRAGELFF.

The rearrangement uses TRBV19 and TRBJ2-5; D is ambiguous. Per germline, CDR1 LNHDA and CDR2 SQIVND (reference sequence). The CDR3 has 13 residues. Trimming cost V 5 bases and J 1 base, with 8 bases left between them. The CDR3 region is CASSWAVQETQYF. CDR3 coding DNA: TGTGCCAGTAGTTGGGCAGTCCAAGAGACCCAGTACTTC.